Described below is a single TCR beta chain sequence and its context. This specimen comes from a study of synovial regulatory T cells in juvenile arthritis. Measured with immunoSEQ multiplex PCR; TCRdb has only the in-frame clones, and not every one. The sample shows some 9,800 clones, and roughly 2% sits with its ten largest clones. In germline, CDR1 is MNHEY, CDR2 SVGAGI. The CDR3 has 16 amino acids. The DNA is not on file. This TCR came from a donor younger than 30 with juvenile idiopathic arthritis. This chain uses TRBV6-5 with TRBJ2-5; the TCRdb call, TRBD1, lacks DNA for checking. The sequencing input was Treg cells from blood. Subset described: remaining (HLA-DR-negative) circulating blood Treg cells. CDR3 loop: CASSYRPRQGVETQYF.